This T cell receptor (beta chain) emerged from a study of cytomegalovirus exposure and HLA in healthy donors. Whole-study results and caveats: There were reportedly fewer N-insertions in an Asian-associated ancestry cluster than the approximately 670-donor mean, in a later analysis. Indistinguishable V segments such as TRBV6-2 and TRBV6-3 were excluded. Relative to equally common others, HLA-associated TCR beta chains showed greater clonal expansion in a later analysis.

This clone was counted a single time. What it binds is unknown. Trimming shortened V by 1 base and J by 5 bases, and 15 bases separated the two germline ends. The CDR3 totals 15 residues. Germline V gene lookup returns CDR1 LNHNV and CDR2 YYDKDF (reference sequence). Primers included in the PCR were 60 Vbeta and 13 Jbeta primers. The table came from immunoSEQ multiplex PCR; TCRdb's copy has only in-frame clones and leaves some out. The top ten hold about 1.3% of the sample, which has 150,000 to 200,000 clones, approximately 80% seen once. The rearrangement joins TRBV15 to TRBJ2-7; weak D call: TRBD2 (6 bases). This receptor was obtained from a woman aged 45-60 years in good health and CMV-seronegative. The sample was PBMCs. The CDR3 loop is CATSRASLAIDEQYF. The DNA of the CDR3 is TGTGCCACCAGCAGAGCGAGTCTAGCGATCGACGAGCAGTACTTC.